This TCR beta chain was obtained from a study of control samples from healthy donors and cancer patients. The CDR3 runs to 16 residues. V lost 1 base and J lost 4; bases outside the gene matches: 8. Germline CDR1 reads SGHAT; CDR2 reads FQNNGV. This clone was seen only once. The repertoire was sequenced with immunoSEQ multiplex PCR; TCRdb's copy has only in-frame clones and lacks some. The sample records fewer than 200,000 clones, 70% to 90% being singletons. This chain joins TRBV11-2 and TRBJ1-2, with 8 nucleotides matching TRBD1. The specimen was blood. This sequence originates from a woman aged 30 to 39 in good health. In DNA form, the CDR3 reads TGTGCCAGCAGCTTAGGGATCAGGGGGCGCGTCTATGGCTACACCTTC. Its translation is CASSLGIRGRVYGYTF.